These T cell receptor beta chains were read from a single sample in a study of CD4 T cells in relation to SARS-CoV-2 and coronaviruses. Method: immunoSEQ multiplex PCR; TCRdb's copy keeps in-frame clones and lacks some. The sample includes 20,000 to 30,000 clones, 65% to 80% of them seen just once. Antigens of these TCRs are unknown. The specimen was CD4+ T cells from PBMCs, cultured in vitro. Receptors were obtained from a human donor in good health. CDR3s include the opening cysteine and the closing phenylalanine or tryptophan.

len: 18
v_gene: TRBV10-2
j_gene: TRBJ1-1
CDR3aa: CASSLRVGRGEMNTEAFF

len: 14
v_gene: TRBV19
j_gene: TRBJ1-2
CDR3aa: CASTRGSTNYGYTF

len: 15
v_gene: TRBV18
j_gene: TRBJ2-4
CDR3aa: CASSPRTEAKNIQYF

len: 13
v_gene: TRBV12-3/TRBV12-4
j_gene: TRBJ2-7
CDR3aa: CASRGQGSYEQYF

len: 14
v_gene: TRBV5-1
j_gene: TRBJ1-5
CDR3aa: CASRPGQENQPQHF

len: 13
v_gene: TRBV7-2
j_gene: TRBJ2-7
CDR3aa: CASVKGASYEQYF

len: 13
v_gene: TRBV7-9
j_gene: TRBJ2-5
CDR3aa: CASRSGARETQYF

len: 14
v_gene: TRBV23-1
j_gene: TRBJ2-3
CDR3aa: CASSQPGGKDTQYF

len: 16
v_gene: TRBV9
j_gene: TRBJ2-1
CDR3aa: CASSVDPQGVNNEQFF

len: 16
v_gene: TRBV7-2
j_gene: TRBJ2-1
CDR3aa: CASRQGLAGGVDEQFF